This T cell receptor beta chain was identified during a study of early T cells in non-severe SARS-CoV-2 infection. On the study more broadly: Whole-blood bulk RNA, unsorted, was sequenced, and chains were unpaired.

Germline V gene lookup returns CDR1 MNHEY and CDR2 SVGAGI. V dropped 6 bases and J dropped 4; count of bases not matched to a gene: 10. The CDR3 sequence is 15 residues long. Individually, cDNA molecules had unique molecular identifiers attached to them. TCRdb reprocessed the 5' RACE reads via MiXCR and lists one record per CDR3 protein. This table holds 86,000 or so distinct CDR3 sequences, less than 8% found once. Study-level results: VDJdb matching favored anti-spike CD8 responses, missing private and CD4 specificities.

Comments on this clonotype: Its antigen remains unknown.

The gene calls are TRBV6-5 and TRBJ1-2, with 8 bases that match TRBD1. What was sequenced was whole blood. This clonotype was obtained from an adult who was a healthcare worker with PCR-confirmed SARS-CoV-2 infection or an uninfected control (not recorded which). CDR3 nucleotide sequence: TGTGCCAGCAGCCCATTTACAGGGGGGAGCTATGGCTACACCTTC. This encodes CASSPFTGGSYGYTF.